This TCR beta chain is drawn from a study of a mutant IDH1 vaccine in newly diagnosed glioma. Looking at the study overall: Treated individuals were around 60% male and 37.5% female, averaging 40.4 years of age.

Turning to this clone: What it recognizes is unknown.

Time point denoted: week 5, during vaccination. Topical imiquimod was applied with each vaccine dose, which held 300 ug of mutant IDH1 20-mer peptide. The germline V and J ends were trimmed by 4 bases and 10 bases, with 11 bases remaining between them. The germline gives CDR1 GTSNPN, CDR2 SVGIG (reference sequence). This CDR3 region has 12 residues. The data were produced by immunoSEQ multiplex PCR, yet TCRdb's version contains in-frame clones alone and is incomplete. The table lists approximately 60,000 clones, more than 80% of them singletons. General study findings and limits: Pseudoprogression looked unconnected to shifts in top peripheral T cell clonotypes.

Sequencing used PBMCs, obtained from a glioma patient whose treatment included an IDH1 peptide vaccine. The genes are TRBV30 and TRBJ1-6; no firm D call. The clonotype was recovered from a woman aged 40 to 50 with glioma. CDR3 residues: CAWTALGSPLHF. CDR3 DNA sequence: TGTGCCTGGACGGCCCTTGGATCACCCCTCCACTTT.